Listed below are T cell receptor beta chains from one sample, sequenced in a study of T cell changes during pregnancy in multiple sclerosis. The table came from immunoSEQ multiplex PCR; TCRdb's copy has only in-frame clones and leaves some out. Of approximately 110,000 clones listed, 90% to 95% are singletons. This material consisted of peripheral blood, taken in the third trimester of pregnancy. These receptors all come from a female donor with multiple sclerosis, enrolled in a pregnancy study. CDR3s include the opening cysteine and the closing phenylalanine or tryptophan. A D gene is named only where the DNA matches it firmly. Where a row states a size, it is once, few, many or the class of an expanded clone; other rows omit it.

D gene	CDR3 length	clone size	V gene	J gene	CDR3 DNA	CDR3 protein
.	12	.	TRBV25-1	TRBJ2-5	TGTGCCAGCAGTAAGGACAGGAGGGCCCAGTACTTC	CASSKDRRAQYF
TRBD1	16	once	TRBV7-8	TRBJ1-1	TGTGCCAGCAGCTCTCGGCCGGGACAGACGAACACTGAAGCTTTCTTT	CASSSRPGQTNTEAFF
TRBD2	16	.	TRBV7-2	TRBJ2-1	TGTGCCAGCAGTTCCTCTAGCGGGGGGGCTCGGAATGAGCAGTTCTTC	CASSSSSGGARNEQFF
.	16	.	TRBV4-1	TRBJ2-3	TGCGCCAGCAGCCAAGAGGCAGGGAAAAGAACAGATACGCAGTATTTT	CASSQEAGKRTDTQYF
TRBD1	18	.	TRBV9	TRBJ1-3	TGTGCCAGCAGCGTAGCGTCCGACAGGGACTCCGCTGGAAACACCATATATTTT	CASSVASDRDSAGNTIYF
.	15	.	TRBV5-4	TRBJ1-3	TGTGCCAGCAGCTTGCTGGCCGACTCTGGAAACACCATATATTTT	CASSLLADSGNTIYF
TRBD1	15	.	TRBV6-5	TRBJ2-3	TGTGCCAGCAGTTTATTAGGACAGGGCACAGATACGCAGTATTTT	CASSLLGQGTDTQYF
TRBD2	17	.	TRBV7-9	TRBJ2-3	TGTGCCAGCAGCCTCTCCCGGACTAGCGGGAGGACAGATACGCAGTATTTT	CASSLSRTSGRTDTQYF
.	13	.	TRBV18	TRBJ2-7	TGTGCCAGCTCACCCCTAGACGGCTACGAGCAGTACTTC	CASSPLDGYEQYF
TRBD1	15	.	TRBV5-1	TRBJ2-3	TGCGCCAGCAGCTTGGGGGACAGGGACCCAGATACGCAGTATTTT	CASSLGDRDPDTQYF
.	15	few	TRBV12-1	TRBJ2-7	TGTGCCAGCAGCTTTGAAGTCTTCGGTAGCTACGAGCAGTACTTC	CASSFEVFGSYEQYF
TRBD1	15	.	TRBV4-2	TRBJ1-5	TGTGCCAGCAGCCCCAACCCAGGGGGCGGACAGCCCCAGCATTTT	CASSPNPGGGQPQHF
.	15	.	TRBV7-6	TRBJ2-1	TGTGCCAGCAGCTTTAGACAGGACTTCTACAATGAGCAGTTCTTC	CASSFRQDFYNEQFF
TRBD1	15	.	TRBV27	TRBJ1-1	TGTGCCAGCAGTTACCGGGGACAGGGGGAGAGGGCAGCTTTCTTT	CASSYRGQGERAAFF